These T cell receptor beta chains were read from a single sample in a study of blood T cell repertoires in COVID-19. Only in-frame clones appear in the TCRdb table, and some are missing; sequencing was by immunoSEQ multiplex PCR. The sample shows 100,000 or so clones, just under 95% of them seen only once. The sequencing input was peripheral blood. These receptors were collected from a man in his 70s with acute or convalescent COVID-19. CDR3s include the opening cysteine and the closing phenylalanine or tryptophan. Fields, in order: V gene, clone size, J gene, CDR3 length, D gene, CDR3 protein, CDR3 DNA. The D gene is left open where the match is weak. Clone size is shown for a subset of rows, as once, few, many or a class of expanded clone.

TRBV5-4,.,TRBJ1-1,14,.,CASSWWGENTEAFF,TGTGCCAGCAGCTGGTGGGGGGAGAACACTGAAGCTTTCTTT
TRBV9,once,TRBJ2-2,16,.,CASSVVSLAGGGELFF,TGTGCCAGCAGCGTAGTTTCACTAGCAGGAGGGGGGGAGCTGTTTTTT
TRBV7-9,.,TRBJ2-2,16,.,CASSRRESANTGELFF,TGTGCCAGCAGCCGACGGGAGTCCGCGAACACCGGGGAGCTGTTTTTT
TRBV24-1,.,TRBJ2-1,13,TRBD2,CATSLAGVGEQFF,TGTGCCACGTCACTAGCGGGAGTAGGTGAGCAGTTCTTC
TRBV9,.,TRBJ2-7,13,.,CASSVAPSYEQYF,TGTGCCAGCAGCGTGGCCCCTTCCTACGAGCAGTACTTC
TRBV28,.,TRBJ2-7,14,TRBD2,CASSLAAGAYEQYF,TGTGCCAGCAGTTTAGCAGCGGGAGCCTACGAGCAGTACTTC
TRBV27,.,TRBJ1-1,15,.,CASRMADRVNTEAFF,TGTGCCAGCAGAATGGCGGACAGAGTGAACACTGAAGCTTTCTTT
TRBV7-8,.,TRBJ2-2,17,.,CASSFLQARPNTGELFF,TGTGCCAGCAGCTTCCTACAGGCGAGGCCGAACACCGGGGAGCTGTTTTTT
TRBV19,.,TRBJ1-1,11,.,CASREDLAAFF,TGTGCCAGTAGGGAGGATTTAGCAGCTTTCTTT
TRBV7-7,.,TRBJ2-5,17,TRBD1,CASSLGGGGQGPQIQYF,TGTGCTAGCAGCTTAGGGGGCGGGGGACAGGGACCCCAGATCCAGTACTTC